A single sample gave rise to the 3 T cell receptor beta chains below, sequenced in a study of shared clonotypes between healthy human individuals. Here immunoSEQ multiplex PCR was the method, and the copy in TCRdb shows in-frame clones only, minus some. The repertoire has approximately 2,300,000 clones, about 90% of them found once; the top ten carry around 0.4%. The sequencing input was naive CD4+ T cells from PBMCs. Subset given: CD45RA+ positively selected. These receptors came from a man between 18 and 29 years old in good health. Some clones in this sample may be carry-over from other donors' samples.

The chain carries TRBV6-4 and TRBJ1-4; 8 positions match TRBD1. The trim removed 6 bases at V and 5 bases at J, leaving 11 bases unmatched. The germline V gene has CDR1 MRHNA and CDR2 SNTAGT. The CDR3 is made up of 16 amino acids. This CDR3 reads CASSEPRTGKNEKLFF. The CDR3 region has the DNA TGTGCCAGCAGCGAACCTAGGACAGGGAAAAATGAAAAACTGTTTTTT.

The rearrangement links TRBV18 to TRBJ2-1; D might be TRBD1 (6 bases). The V gene lost 4 bases and the J gene lost 9 bases, with 22 bases spanning the gap. Germline CDR1 reads KGHSH; CDR2 reads LQKENI. The CDR3 contains 16 residues. For the CDR3, the DNA is TGTGCCAGCTCACAAAATTACAGGGTCCCTAGGGTTGAGCAGTTCTTC. Translated, it gives CASSQNYRVPRVEQFF.

The V and J genes are TRBV18 and TRBJ1-4; no clear D gene. The CDR3 length is 15 residues. The V gene's germline CDR1 is KGHSH and CDR2 LQKENI. The ends were cut back, 3 bases at V and 8 bases at J, with 16 bases in the middle. CDR3 in amino acids: CASSPIERAHEKLFF. The CDR3 region has the DNA TGTGCCAGCTCACCTATCGAGAGGGCGCACGAAAAACTGTTTTTT.